This TCR beta chain was identified during a study of blood T cell repertoires in COVID-19. Repertoires were generated with immunoSEQ multiplex PCR, while TCRdb's copy carries only in-frame clones and drops some. The top ten clones hold approximately 15% of a sample with around 170,000 clones, around 80% of them seen once. Germline V CDR1 and CDR2: MGHRA, YSYEKL. The CDR3 has 17 amino acids. The V gene lost 0 bases and the J gene lost 4 bases, with 13 bases spanning the gap. The material sequenced was peripheral blood. The chain joins TRBV4-1 to TRBJ1-6; D remains unclear. The sequence was collected from a man aged 30-40 years with active or convalescent COVID-19. The CDR3 DNA reads as TGCGCCAGCAGCCAAGAGAGGCAGATAAATTATAATTCACCCCTCCACTTT. Its translation is CASSQERQINYNSPLHF.